The clone carrying this T cell receptor (beta chain) was observed at least ten times. The data were obtained in a study of blood T cell repertoires in COVID-19. Study-wide context: PBMCs, B-cell-depleted T cells, or T cells were the source of the cDNA or gDNA that made up the material.

Trimming left V 1 base short and J 4 bases short, with 6 bases between. Looked up from germline, CDR1 is KGHSH and CDR2 is LQKENI. The CDR3 is made up of 13 amino acids. It was during active infection that Seattle patients were enrolled and then longitudinally followed. Authors' methods: Scientists estimated how many nucleated cells there were by amplifying reference gene primers. Sequencing used immunoSEQ multiplex PCR; TCRdb keeps in-frame clones, though not all of them. The V and J calls and clone size come from that table; D and trimming were worked out from the DNA. Here the sample spans 350,000 to 450,000 clones, 65% to 90% being singletons.

The sample was peripheral blood. The genes are TRBV18 and TRBJ2-3, with D unclear. The sequence was obtained from a woman aged 55 to 70 with COVID-19, enrolled during active disease. The CDR3 sequence: CASSPLVADTQYF. CDR3 nucleotide sequence: TGTGCCAGCTCACCACTAGTTGCAGATACGCAGTATTTT.